These 3 T cell receptor beta chains came from one sample sequenced in a study of vaccination and CD4 T cells after COVID-19. Their recognized antigens are unknown. Cultured CD4+ T-cell DNA underwent Oncomine TCR Beta short-read sequencing. One entry per CDR3 protein, called by TCRdb with MiXCR from the PCR reads. This sample has 20,000 to 25,000 distinct CDR3 sequences, with roughly 40% found just once. Treatment reported: approximately 9-day PBMC culture with coronavirus spike peptide pools or control peptides (ViraFEST assay). Here the sequenced sample was CD4+ T cells from blood, cultured in vitro, taken before SARS-CoV-2 vaccination. The receptors derive from a human donor who received a COVID-19 vaccine.

This clonotype was observed a handful of times. Its ends do not fully match the called genes, so a read error is possible. This chain links TRBV6-1 with TRBJ1-1; unclear D gene. Germline V CDR1 and CDR2: MNHNS, SASEGT. There are 13 residues in the CDR3. The chain's CDR3 is CASIEAHGTEAFF. The CDR3 DNA reads as TGTGCCAGCATTGAAGCCCACGGGACTGAAGCTTTCTTT.

V gene TRBV27 combines with J gene TRBJ1-6, with D maybe TRBD1 (6 bases). CDR1 and CDR2 from the germline V gene are MNHEY and SMNVEV (reference sequence). Trimming removed 3 bases at V and 10 bases at J, with 10 bases between. The CDR3 is 13 residues long. The CDR3: CASSLEGDSPLHF. The CDR3 DNA reads TGTGCCAGCAGTTTGGAGGGGGACTCACCCCTCCACTTT.

The chain joins TRBV18 to TRBJ2-2, with D possibly being TRBD1 (5 bases). Germline CDR1 is KGHSH and CDR2 is LQKENI. V was pared by 0 bases and J by 3 bases, with 11 bases between. This CDR3 region has 16 residues. The CDR3 DNA is TGTGCCAGCTCACCACCATCCAGGGCGGACACCGGGGAGCTGTTTTTT. Its translation: CASSPPSRADTGELFF.